The source of this TCR beta chain is a study of cytomegalovirus exposure and HLA in healthy donors. Across the study: Drawn from HLA-typed donors, 80 million to 95 million unique TCRs were held in an early data release.

In the PCR, 60 Vbeta and 13 Jbeta primers were used. Clones were read by immunoSEQ multiplex PCR, and TCRdb kept only the in-frame ones, dropping some. Of 110,000 to 150,000 clones listed, roughly 80% are singletons. Study findings and constraints: The authors later found HLA-associated TCR beta chains more clonally expanded than equally common others.

The CDR3 loop spans 13 amino acids. In germline, CDR1 is SQVTM, CDR2 ANQGSEA. With 5 bases removed from V and 1 base from J, the gap between germline ends came to 8 bases. About this clone itself: Its antigen is not known.

Material: PBMCs. The origin of this receptor is a woman aged 40-49 years in good health and CMV-seropositive. V is TRBV29-1 and J is TRBJ2-2, with D possibly matching TRBD1 (5 bases). CDR3 protein: CSVTQGNTGELFF. CDR3 DNA sequence: TGCAGCGTTACGCAGGGGAACACCGGGGAGCTGTTTTTT.